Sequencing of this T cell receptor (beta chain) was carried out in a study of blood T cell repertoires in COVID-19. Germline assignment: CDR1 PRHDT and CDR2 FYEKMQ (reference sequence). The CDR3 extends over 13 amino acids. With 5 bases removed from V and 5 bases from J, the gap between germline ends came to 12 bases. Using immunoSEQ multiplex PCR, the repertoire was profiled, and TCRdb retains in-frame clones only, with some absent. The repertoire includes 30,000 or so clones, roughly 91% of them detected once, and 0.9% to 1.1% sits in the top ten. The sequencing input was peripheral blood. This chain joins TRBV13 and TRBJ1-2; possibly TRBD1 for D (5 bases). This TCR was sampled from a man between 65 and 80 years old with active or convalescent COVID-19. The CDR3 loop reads CASSEGHLYGYTF. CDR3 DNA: TGTGCCAGCAGCGAAGGACACCTATATGGCTACACCTTC.